These 25 T cell receptor beta chains share one sample of origin, sequenced in a study of beta chain features in type 1 diabetes. General observations from the study: Researchers report that Type 1 diabetes patients had moderately but significantly shorter TCRB CDR3s across all four CD4+ subsets.

As every portion of the isolated RNA was reverse transcribed, the sequencing read expressed TCRB transcripts. The protocol was immunoSEQ multiplex PCR, while the TCRdb copy is restricted to in-frame clones and leaves out a portion. The table lists around 250,000 clones, more than 11% of them singletons, with roughly 0.02% in the top ten. These TCRs are of unknown antigen specificity. The sequencing input was naive CD4+ T cells from blood. These TCRs come from a man aged 25 to 45 with type 1 diabetes.

This clone appeared a few times. The chain couples TRBV7-2 to TRBJ1-1, with D possibly TRBD1 on 5 matching bases. The CDR3 sequence is 13 residues long. V lost 4 bases and J lost 0, with 6 bases in between. Germline lookup yields CDR1 SGHTA and CDR2 FQGNSA. The CDR3 spells CASSSDMNTEAFF. As DNA, the CDR3 is TGTGCCAGCAGCTCGGACATGAACACTGAAGCTTTCTTT.

This clone was counted between two and nine times. CDR3 amino acids: CASSGTRTDEQFF. Written as DNA, the CDR3 is TGTGCCAGCTCCGGGACTAGGACCGATGAGCAGTTCTTC. The chain recombines TRBV6-5 with TRBJ2-1, with TRBD2 identical over 8 bases. The ends lost 8 bases at V and 8 bases at J; junction bases unmatched: 8. The CDR3 loop spans 13 amino acids. Germline V gene data show CDR1 as MNHEY and CDR2 as SVGAGI.

The chain combines TRBV11-2 with TRBJ2-1; a weak D match, TRBD2 (7 bases). The germline V gene encodes CDR1 SGHAT and CDR2 FQNNGV. The V gene lost 6 bases and the J gene lost 10 bases, with 10 bases spanning the gap. The CDR3 sequence is 11 residues long. The DNA for the CDR3 is TGTGCCAGCAGACGGGGGGCAGAGCAGTTCTTC. Translating gives CASRRGAEQFF. Based on the CDR3 plus reference TRBV11-2 and TRBJ2-1, the full variable domain is EAGVAQSPRYKIIEKRQSVAFWCNPISGHATLYWYQQILGQGPKLLIQFQNNGVVDDSQLPKDRFSAERLKGVDSTLKIQPAKLEDSAVYLCASRRGAEQFFGPGTRLTVL.

This clone was seen more than once but under ten times. The gene calls are TRBV9 and TRBJ1-6, with D tentatively TRBD1 (6 bases). CDR1 SGDLS and CDR2 YYNGEE come from the germline V gene. The CDR3 has 16 amino acids. V was shortened by 4 bases and J by 5 bases, with 16 bases between the two germline ends. CDR3 residues: CASSPPGAGNNSPLHF. The CDR3 bases are TGTGCCAGCAGCCCGCCAGGGGCAGGAAATAATTCACCCCTCCACTTT.

The chain combines TRBV4-1 with TRBJ1-1; D remains ambiguous. The V end lost 3 bases, the J end lost 6 bases, and 14 bases lay between the germline ends. CDR3 length: 14 amino acids. The germline V gene encodes CDR1 MGHRA and CDR2 YSYEKL. Here the CDR3 DNA reads TGCGCCAGCAGCCATGGCGGTGGTTTGGCTGAAGCTTTCTTT. It encodes CASSHGGGLAEAFF.

This clone occurred a few times. The chain has TRBV28 and TRBJ2-5; 9 positions agree with TRBD2. The CDR3 is 15 amino acids. V gave up 4 bases and J gave up 3 bases; unmatched junction bases: 6. Germline V gene data show CDR1 as MDHEN and CDR2 as SYDVKM. The CDR3 sequence is CASSSPGLAEETQYF. The CDR3 nucleotides are TGTGCCAGCAGTTCTCCGGGACTAGCAGAAGAGACCCAGTACTTC.

This clone was seen only a few times. The chain joins TRBV6-1 to TRBJ1-2; TRBD1 matches 10 bases. Trimming took 2 bases from V and 2 from J; bases not matched to a gene: 5. CDR3 length equals 16 residues. Germline V gene data show CDR1 as MNHNS and CDR2 as SASEGT. The CDR3 DNA reads as TGTGCCAGCAGTGAAACCCGGGACAGGGGAAACTATGGCTACACCTTC. This gives the protein CASSETRDRGNYGYTF.

The V call is TRBV25-1, the J call TRBJ2-5; TRBD1 matches 7 bases. The CDR3 spans 16 residues. CDR1 is MGHDK, CDR2 SYGVNS, per germline. V was pared by 5 bases and J by 4 bases, with 13 bases of the junction left unmatched. CDR3 amino acids: CASSPTGSSIGETQYF. The CDR3 nucleotides are TGTGCCAGCAGTCCGACAGGGTCCAGCATCGGAGAGACCCAGTACTTC.

Only a few counts were recorded for this clone. The chain combines TRBV29-1 with TRBJ2-1, with 12 bases fitting TRBD2. Germline values: CDR1 SQVTM, CDR2 ANQGSEA. After removal of 5 bases from V and 5 bases from J, the junction contained 1 base not matched to a gene. The CDR3 covers 13 residues. This CDR3 is CSVLAGGNNEQFF. The CDR3 DNA reads as TGCAGCGTTCTAGCGGGGGGGAACAATGAGCAGTTCTTC.

This clone has a handful of counts. V and J are TRBV30 and TRBJ2-7, with D uncertain. Germline assignment: CDR1 GTSNPN and CDR2 SVGIG (reference sequence). The CDR3 totals 12 residues. V gave up 0 bases and J gave up 2 bases, with 5 bases separating them. CDR3 sequence: CAWSVTAYEQYF. The CDR3 DNA sequence: TGTGCCTGGAGTGTAACAGCCTACGAGCAGTACTTC.

The genes are TRBV6-1 and TRBJ1-1; 7 nucleotides line up with TRBD1. The germline gives CDR1 MNHNS, CDR2 SASEGT. The CDR3 consists of 13 residues. The V segment lost 7 bases and the J segment 4 bases; nucleotides outside the gene matches: 6. CDR3 DNA: TGTGCCAGCACCAGGGGGGATGGCACTGAAGCTTTCTTT. Its protein product is CASTRGDGTEAFF.

The chain is built from TRBV30 and TRBJ2-1; 12 nucleotides line up with TRBD2. CDR1 is GTSNPN and CDR2 is SVGIG in the germline V gene (reference sequence). V gave up 2 bases and J gave up 7 bases; unmatched junction bases: 9. CDR3 length: 16 residues. The CDR3 spells CAWSILAGGLSNEQFF. The CDR3, as DNA: TGTGCCTGGAGTATACTAGCGGGAGGTTTATCAAATGAGCAGTTCTTC.

The chain combines TRBV11-3 with TRBJ2-2; 10 positions agree with TRBD1. This CDR3 region has 14 residues. After removal of 3 bases from V and 5 bases from J, the junction contained 0 bases not matched to a gene. Germline V gives CDR1 SGHNT, CDR2 YENEEA. This CDR3 is CASSLGQGTGELFF. As DNA, the CDR3 is TGTGCCAGCAGCTTGGGACAGGGGACCGGGGAGCTGTTTTTT.

This chain's CDR3 is CASNLRTMNTEAFF. The CDR3 DNA reads TGTGCCAGCAACCTCCGCACAATGAACACTGAAGCTTTCTTT. This chain connects TRBV11-2 to TRBJ1-1; no reliable D call. Germline-derived CDR1 and CDR2 are SGHAT and FQNNGV. V gave up 7 bases and J gave up 0 bases, with 12 bases separating them. The CDR3 has 14 residues.

J is TRBJ1-2 and V is TRBV7-9; D is possibly TRBD1 (5 bases). The V and J ends lost 4 bases and 4 bases respectively, with 16 bases between them. Germline V gene sequence: CDR1 SEHNR, CDR2 FQNEAQ (reference sequence). The CDR3 has 15 residues. The CDR3 loop reads CASSSGGGGGYGYTF. CDR3 bases: TGTGCCAGCAGCTCGGGGGGTGGAGGAGGCTATGGCTACACCTTC.

Only a few counts were recorded for this clone. V is TRBV5-1 and J is TRBJ2-1, with D perhaps matching TRBD2 (6 bases). Germline CDR1 SGHRS, CDR2 YFSETQ. CDR3 size: 17 residues. Deletions cut 2 bases from V and 1 base from J, with 16 bases between. For the CDR3, the DNA is TGCGCCAGCAGCTTAGGCTGGCCGGAGGGGTCCTACAATGAGCAGTTCTTC. Translated: CASSLGWPEGSYNEQFF.

The chain employs TRBV4-1 and TRBJ1-4; TRBD1 is a possible D gene (5 bases). Germline CDR1 is MGHRA and CDR2 is YSYEKL. There are 16 residues in the CDR3. V was clipped by 0 bases and J by 8 bases, with 16 bases between them. CDR3 protein: CASSQDGAVGNEKLFF. CDR3 coding DNA: TGCGCCAGCAGCCAAGATGGGGCAGTTGGTAACGAAAAACTGTTTTTT.

The table lists this clone with a few counts. The gene calls are TRBV2 and TRBJ1-2; no clear D gene. The V gene's germline CDR1 is SNHLY and CDR2 FYNNEI. The CDR3 is made up of 13 amino acids. V lost 6 bases to trimming and J lost 8 bases, with 16 bases between them. The CDR3 protein is CASSLDTFTGYTF. CDR3 DNA: TGTGCCAGCAGCTTAGACACCTTCACCGGCTACACCTTC.

The sample holds a few counts of this clone. V and J are TRBV7-2 and TRBJ2-1, with 14 bases fitting TRBD2. The germline gives CDR1 SGHTA, CDR2 FQGNSA. V lost 4 bases, J lost 8 bases, and 7 bases stayed unmatched. The CDR3 has 16 residues. The CDR3 here is CASSSTSGRAFDEQFF. The CDR3 coding sequence is TGTGCCAGCAGCTCGACTAGCGGGAGGGCCTTTGATGAGCAGTTCTTC.

The V gene is TRBV5-4, the J gene TRBJ2-2, with 8 positions matching TRBD2. CDR3 length: 15 amino acids. Germline V lookup: CDR1 SGHNT, CDR2 YYREEE (reference sequence). J lost 5 bases, V lost 4 bases, and 7 bases had no gene match. The CDR3 region is CASSLGQRGTGELFF. CDR3 DNA: TGTGCCAGCAGCCTCGGACAGCGGGGGACCGGGGAGCTGTTTTTT.

This clone has just a few counts. The chain is built from TRBV28 and TRBJ2-7, with TRBD1 matching over 9 bases. The CDR3 sequence is 12 residues long. CDR1 is MDHEN, CDR2 SYDVKM, per germline. The trim removed 4 bases at V and 13 bases at J, leaving 8 bases unmatched. CDR3 nucleotide sequence: TGTGCCAGCAGTTCGGCACAGGGGGCGGATTACTTC. It encodes CASSSAQGADYF.

This clone was seen more than once but under ten times. The rearrangement uses TRBV7-9 and TRBJ2-1; D is unresolved. Between the trimmed V and J ends, which lost 1 base and 6 bases, there was a span of 4 bases. Germline lookup yields CDR1 SEHNR and CDR2 FQNEAQ (reference sequence). The CDR3 runs 12 residues. CDR3 sequence (DNA): TGTGCCAGCAGCTTAGACTCCAATGAGCAGTTCTTC. Encoded protein: CASSLDSNEQFF. The whole variable domain, filled in from reference TRBV7-9 and TRBJ2-1, reads DTGVSQNPRHKITKRGQNVTFRCDPISEHNRLYWYRQTLGQGPEFLTYFQNEAQLEKSRLLSDRFSAERPKGSFSTLEIQRTEQGDSAMYLCASSLDSNEQFFGPGTRLTVL.

This clone was found a few times. V is TRBV18 and J is TRBJ2-2; D is uncertain. The V end was cut by 3 bases, the J end by 4 bases, with 9 bases between. This CDR3 is built from 14 residues. Germline V CDR1 and CDR2: KGHSH, LQKENI. This chain's CDR3 is CASSPELGTGELFF. CDR3 coding DNA: TGTGCCAGCTCACCCGAACTCGGCACCGGGGAGCTGTTTTTT.

This clone has more than one count but fewer than ten. The chain uses TRBV30 and TRBJ2-4, with D unresolved. Germline V gene data show CDR1 as GTSNPN and CDR2 as SVGIG (reference sequence). Deletions cut 0 bases from V and 7 bases from J, with 7 bases between. The CDR3 runs 12 residues. This CDR3 is CAWSVQLNIQYF. As DNA, the CDR3 is TGTGCCTGGAGTGTACAGCTTAACATTCAGTACTTC.

In nucleotides, the CDR3 is TGTGCCAGCAGCGGCCCTCTTTTGCCCCAGCATTTT. Translating gives CASSGPLLPQHF. The V and J genes are TRBV7-2 and TRBJ1-5, with D uncertain. The CDR3 runs to 12 residues. V lost 5 bases and J 9 bases, leaving 11 bases between the germline ends. CDR1 is SGHTA and CDR2 is FQGNSA in the germline V gene. The full variable domain, rest sourced from reference TRBV7-2 and TRBJ1-5, is GAGVSQSPSNKVTEKGKDVELRCDPISGHTALYWYRQSLGQGLEFLIYFQGNSAPDKSGLPSDRFSAERTGGSVSTLTIQRTQQEDSAVYLCASSGPLLPQHFGDGTRLSIL.